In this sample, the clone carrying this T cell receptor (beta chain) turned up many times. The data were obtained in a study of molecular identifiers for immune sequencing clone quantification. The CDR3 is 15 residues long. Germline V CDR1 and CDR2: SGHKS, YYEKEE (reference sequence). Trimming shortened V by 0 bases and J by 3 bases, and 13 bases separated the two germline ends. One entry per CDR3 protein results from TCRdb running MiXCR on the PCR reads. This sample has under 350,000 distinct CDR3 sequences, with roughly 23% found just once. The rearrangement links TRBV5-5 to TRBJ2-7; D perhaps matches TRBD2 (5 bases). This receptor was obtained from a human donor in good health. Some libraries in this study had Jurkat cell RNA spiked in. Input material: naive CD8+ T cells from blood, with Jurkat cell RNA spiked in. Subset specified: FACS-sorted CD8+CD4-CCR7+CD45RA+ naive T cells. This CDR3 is CASSLGAGLNYEQYF. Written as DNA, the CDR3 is TGTGCCAGCAGCTTGGGGGCAGGACTGAACTACGAGCAGTACTTC.